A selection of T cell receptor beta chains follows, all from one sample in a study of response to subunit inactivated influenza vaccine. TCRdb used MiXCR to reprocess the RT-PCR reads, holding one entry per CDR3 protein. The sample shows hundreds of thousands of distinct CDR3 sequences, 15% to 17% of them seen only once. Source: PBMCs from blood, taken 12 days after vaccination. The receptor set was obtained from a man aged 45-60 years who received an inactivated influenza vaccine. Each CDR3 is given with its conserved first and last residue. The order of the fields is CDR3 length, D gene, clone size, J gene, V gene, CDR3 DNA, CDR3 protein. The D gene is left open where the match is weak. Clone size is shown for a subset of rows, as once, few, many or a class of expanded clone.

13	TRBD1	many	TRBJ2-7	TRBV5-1	TGTGCCAGCAGTTGGGGACAGGGCTACGAGCAGTACTTC	CASSWGQGYEQYF
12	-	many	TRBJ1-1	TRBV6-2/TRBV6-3	TGTGCCAGCAGGATAACAGAAACTGAAGCTTTCTTT	CASRITETEAFF
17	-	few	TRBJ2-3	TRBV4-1	TGCGCCAGCAGCCAAGAAGGATTGGGAAGCCTCACAGATACGCAGTATTTT	CASSQEGLGSLTDTQYF
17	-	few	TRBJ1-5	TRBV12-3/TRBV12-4	TGTGCCAGCAGTTTAGCGCTAGGGGTGTTGAGCAATCAGCCCCAGCATTTT	CASSLALGVLSNQPQHF
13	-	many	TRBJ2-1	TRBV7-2	TGTGCCAGCAGCCCCCAGGGGTTAGATGAGCAGTTCTTC	CASSPQGLDEQFF
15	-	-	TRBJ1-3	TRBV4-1	TGCGCCAGCAGCCAAGGGCAGAGGACTGGAAACACCATATATTTT	CASSQGQRTGNTIYF
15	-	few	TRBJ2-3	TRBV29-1	TGCAGCGTTGAAGTTTGGGTTCGGGGCACAGATACGCAGTATTTT	CSVEVWVRGTDTQYF
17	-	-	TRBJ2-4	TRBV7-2	TGTGCCAGCAGCCAAAGACAGAGTATAATAGCCAAAAACATTCAGTACTTC	CASSQRQSIIAKNIQYF
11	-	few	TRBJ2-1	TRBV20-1	TGCAGTGCTAGAGTACAGTATGAGCAGTTCTTC	CSARVQYEQFF
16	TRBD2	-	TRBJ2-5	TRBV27	TGTGCCAGCAGTTCCCGACTAGCGGGAGGGCCGGGGGCCCAGTACTTC	CASSSRLAGGPGAQYF
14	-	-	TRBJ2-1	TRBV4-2	TGTGCCAGCAGCCAAGAAGGGGGAGATTCTGGGCAGTTCTTC	CASSQEGGDSGQFF
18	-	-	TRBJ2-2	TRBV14	TGTGCCAGCAGCCAGCAGAGGCTGAGCGGAGAGAACACCGGGGAGCTGTTTTTT	CASSQQRLSGENTGELFF
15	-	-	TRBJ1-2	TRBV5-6	TGTGCCAGCAGCAACCCCCCGGAGGTCGGTTATGGCTACACCTTC	CASSNPPEVGYGYTF
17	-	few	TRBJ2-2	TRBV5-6	TGTGCCAGCAGCTTGGTCAGGGGCCTATCGATCACCGGGGAGCTGTTTTTT	CASSLVRGLSITGELFF
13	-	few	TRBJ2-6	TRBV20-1	TGCAGTGCTGACAAGCCCGGGGCCAACGTCCTGACTTTC	CSADKPGANVLTF
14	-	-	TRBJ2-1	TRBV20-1	TGCAGTGCTAGAGGGGAGGTTTTAATCAGGAAACAGTTCTTC	CSARGEVLIRKQFF
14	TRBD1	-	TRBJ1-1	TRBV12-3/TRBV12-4	TGTGCCAGCAGCATGGACAGGCTGAACACTGAAGCTTTCTTT	CASSMDRLNTEAFF
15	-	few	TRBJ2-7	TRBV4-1	TGCGCCAGCAGCCAGGAATCAGGGGCTAGTTACGAGCAGTACTTC	CASSQESGASYEQYF
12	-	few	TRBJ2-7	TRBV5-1	TGCGCCAGCAGCTTCGCGGGACCAGAGCAGTACTTC	CASSFAGPEQYF
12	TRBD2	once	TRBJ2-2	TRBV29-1	TGCAGGGTTCGGGGGGAGTCCGGGGAGCTGTTTTTT	CRVRGESGELFF
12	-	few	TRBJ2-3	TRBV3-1	TGTGCCAGCAGCCACTCAGGGCTGTCGCAGTATTTT	CASSHSGLSQYF
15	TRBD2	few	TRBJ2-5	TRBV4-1	TGCGCCAGCAGCCATCGACTAGCGCCTCAAGAGACCCAGTACTTC	CASSHRLAPQETQYF
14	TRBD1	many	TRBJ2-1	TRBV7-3	TGTGCCAGCAGTCCTGGGACAGCTTACAATGAGCAGTTCTTC	CASSPGTAYNEQFF
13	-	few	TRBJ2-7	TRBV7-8	TGTGCCAGCAGCTGGGGACTGAACTACGAGCAGTACTTC	CASSWGLNYEQYF
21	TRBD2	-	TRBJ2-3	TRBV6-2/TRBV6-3	TGTGCCAGCAGTTACCCAGGCCTGGGACTAACCACCGCCAGCCTCACAGATACGCAGTATTTT	CASSYPGLGLTTASLTDTQYF
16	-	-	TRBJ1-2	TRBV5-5	TGTGCCAGCAGCTTTCTCCCGCGGGTTACGGACTATGGCTACACCTTC	CASSFLPRVTDYGYTF
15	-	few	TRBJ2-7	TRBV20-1	TGCAGTGCCTCTCCCAACAGGGTACAGATCTACGAGCAGTACTTC	CSASPNRVQIYEQYF
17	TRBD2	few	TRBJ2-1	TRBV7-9	TGTGCCAGCAGCCCCGTCGTGGCGGGGGGCTCCTACAATGAGCAGTTCTTC	CASSPVVAGGSYNEQFF
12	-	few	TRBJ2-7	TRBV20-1	TGCAGTGCGAATCTCCAGGACTACGAGCAGTACTTC	CSANLQDYEQYF
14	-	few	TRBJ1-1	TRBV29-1	TGCAGCGTTGATAGGGGATATATGAACACTGAAGCTTTCTTT	CSVDRGYMNTEAFF
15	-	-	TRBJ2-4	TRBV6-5	TGTGCCAGCAGTTTTGGGGGACTAGCCAAAAACATTCAGTACTTC	CASSFGGLAKNIQYF
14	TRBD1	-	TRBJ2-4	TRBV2	TGTGCCAGCAGTGTACAGGGGGCAGGAAACATTCAGTACTTC	CASSVQGAGNIQYF
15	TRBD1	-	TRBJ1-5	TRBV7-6	TGTGCCAGCAGCTCCGGGGACAGGGGGAATCAGCCCCAGCATTTT	CASSSGDRGNQPQHF
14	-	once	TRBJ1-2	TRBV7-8	TGTGCCAGCACCGGCGGGGGCAGGAACTATGGCTACACCTTC	CASTGGGRNYGYTF
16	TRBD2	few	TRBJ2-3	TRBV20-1	TGCAGTGCTAGAGATGGTAGCGGGAGTTTGGGAGATACGCAGTATTTT	CSARDGSGSLGDTQYF
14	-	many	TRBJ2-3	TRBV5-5	TGTGCCAGCAGCCGGGGACGGGTGGAAGATACGCAGTATTTT	CASSRGRVEDTQYF
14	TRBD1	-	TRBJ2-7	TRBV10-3	TGTGCCATCGGATGGGGACAGACATCCTACGAGCAGTACTTC	CAIGWGQTSYEQYF
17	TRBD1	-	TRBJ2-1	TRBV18	TGTGCCAGCTCACCACCCACAGGGGCCCGCTCCTACAATGAGCAGTTCTTC	CASSPPTGARSYNEQFF
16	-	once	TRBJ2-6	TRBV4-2	TGTGCCAGCAGCAACTGGAGGGGGGCTGGGGCCAACGTCCTGACTTTC	CASSNWRGAGANVLTF
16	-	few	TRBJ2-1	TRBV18	TGTGCCAGCTCACCACAGGGAGCTGGATCGGGCAATGAGCAGTTCTTC	CASSPQGAGSGNEQFF
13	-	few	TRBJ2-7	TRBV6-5	TGTGCCAGCAGTTACGGTCTATCCTACGAGCAGTACTTC	CASSYGLSYEQYF
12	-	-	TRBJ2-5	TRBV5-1	TGCGCCAGCCAGGGGGGGACAAAGACCCAGTACTTC	CASQGGTKTQYF
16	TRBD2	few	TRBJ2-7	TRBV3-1	TGTGCCAGCAGCCAAGCCGGGACTAGCGGTAGTAGGGAGCAGTACTTC	CASSQAGTSGSREQYF
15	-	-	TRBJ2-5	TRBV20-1	TGCAGTGCGAGGCACAATTTGCACCTACAAGAGACCCAGTACTTC	CSARHNLHLQETQYF
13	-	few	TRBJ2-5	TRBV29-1	TGCAGCGTTGAAGATGGGACGGGAGACGTCCAGTACTTC	CSVEDGTGDVQYF
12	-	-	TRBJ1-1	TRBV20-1	TGCAGTGCGTTGACAGCTAACACTGAAGCTTTCTTT	CSALTANTEAFF
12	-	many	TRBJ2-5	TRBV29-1	TGCAGCATAACTTCCGGGTTGGAGACCCAGTACTTC	CSITSGLETQYF
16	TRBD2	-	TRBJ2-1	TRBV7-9	TGTGCCAGCAGCGACCTCGGGGTTCAGCGGGGTAATGAGCAGTTCTTC	CASSDLGVQRGNEQFF
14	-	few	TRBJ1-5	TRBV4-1	TGCGCCAGCAGCCAAGAACACCGACATCAGCCCCAGCATTTT	CASSQEHRHQPQHF
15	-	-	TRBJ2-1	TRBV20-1	TGCAGTGCTAGAGATCCGAGGGGCGGGCACAATGAGCAGTTCTTC	CSARDPRGGHNEQFF
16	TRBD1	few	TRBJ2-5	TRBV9	TGTGCCAGCAGCGCAGGACAGGGGAGCGCCGTCGAGACCCAGTACTTC	CASSAGQGSAVETQYF
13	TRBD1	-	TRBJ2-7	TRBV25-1	TGTGCCAGCAGAGGGACAGGCCCCTACGAGCAGTACTTC	CASRGTGPYEQYF
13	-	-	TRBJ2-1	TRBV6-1	TGTGCCAGCAGACCCCCGGACAGCAATGAGCAGTTCTTC	CASRPPDSNEQFF
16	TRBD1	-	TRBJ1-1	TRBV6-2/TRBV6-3	TGTGCCAGCAGTTACTCCCTGACAGGGGGCGCCTCTGAAGCTTTCTTT	CASSYSLTGGASEAFF
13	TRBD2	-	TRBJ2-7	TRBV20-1	TGCAGTGCTGGGACTAGCGGCCTTAGCGAGCAGTACTTC	CSAGTSGLSEQYF
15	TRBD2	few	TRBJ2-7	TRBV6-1	TGTGCGAGTAGAGCTACGCGGGAGACATTATACGAGCAGTACTTC	CASRATRETLYEQYF
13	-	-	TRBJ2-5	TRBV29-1	TGCAGCGTTGCTGGGGGTTACAAGGAGACCCAGTACTTC	CSVAGGYKETQYF
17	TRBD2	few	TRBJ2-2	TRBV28	TGTGCCAGCAGTTTGCTAGCGGGAGGGCCCTACGGTGGGGAGCTGTTTTTT	CASSLLAGGPYGGELFF